This passage covers 10 T cell receptor beta chains from one sample sequenced in a study of OX40 agonist ivuxolimab in advanced cancers. Sequencing used immunoSEQ multiplex PCR; TCRdb keeps in-frame clones, though not all of them. Of more than 85,000 clones listed, about nine tenths are singletons. The sequencing used CD4+ or CD8+ T cells sorted from blood, collected in a trial of the OX40 agonist ivuxolimab. Receptor source: an adult with an advanced solid tumor such as melanoma, head and neck, liver or kidney cancer.

The genes are TRBV29-1 and TRBJ1-2; TRBD1 aligns across 7 bases. The germline V gene encodes CDR1 SQVTM and CDR2 ANQGSEA. The trim removed 0 bases at V and 7 bases at J, leaving 5 bases unmatched. This CDR3 has 13 amino acids. Here the CDR3 reads CSVEEDRWSGYTF. CDR3 bases: TGCAGCGTTGAAGAGGACAGGTGGTCTGGCTACACCTTC.

V gene TRBV9 combines with J gene TRBJ1-1, with a possible D match to TRBD1 (6 bases). The CDR3 length is 14 residues. Germline-derived CDR1 and CDR2 are SGDLS and YYNGEE. Trimming took 6 bases from V and 3 from J, leaving 15 bases between them. The CDR3 loop is CASTLGGADTEAFF. The DNA of the CDR3 is TGTGCCAGCACCCTAGGGGGGGCTGACACTGAAGCTTTCTTT. The full variable domain, with the rest looked up from reference TRBV9 and TRBJ1-1, is DSGVTQTPKHLITATGQRVTLRCSPRSGDLSVYWYQQSLDQGLQFLIQYYNGEERAKGNILERFSAQQFPDLHSELNLSSLELGDSALYFCASTLGGADTEAFFGQGTRLTVV.

V is TRBV7-2 and J is TRBJ2-1; D ambiguous. The CDR3 spans 16 residues. CDR1 and CDR2 from the germline V gene are SGHTA and FQGNSA. Deletions cut 1 base from V and 1 base from J, with 11 bases between. The CDR3 reads CASSLDSAASYNEQFF. CDR3 DNA sequence: TGTGCCAGCAGCTTAGATTCGGCAGCTTCCTACAATGAGCAGTTCTTC. Together with reference TRBV7-2 and TRBJ2-1, the CDR3 gives the full variable domain: GAGVSQSPSNKVTEKGKDVELRCDPISGHTALYWYRQSLGQGLEFLIYFQGNSAPDKSGLPSDRFSAERTGGSVSTLTIQRTQQEDSAVYLCASSLDSAASYNEQFFGPGTRLTVL.

This chain links TRBV6-1 with TRBJ2-7, with D unclear. Germline values: CDR1 MNHNS, CDR2 SASEGT. The CDR3 covers 14 residues. Trimming took 10 bases from V and 2 from J, leaving 18 bases between them. The CDR3 DNA follows: TGTGCCATCAGACTCGACAATCGCGCCTACGAGCAGTACTTC. Residues: CAIRLDNRAYEQYF.

The genes are TRBV7-2 and TRBJ2-1, with D perhaps TRBD2 (5 bases). CDR3 length: 13 amino acids. Germline CDR1 SGHTA, CDR2 FQGNSA. V lost 4 bases, J lost 4 bases, and 8 bases lay in between. CDR3 nucleotide sequence: TGTGCCAGCAGCTCGGACTCATACAATGAGCAGTTCTTC. Translation gives CASSSDSYNEQFF. The whole variable domain, filled in from reference TRBV7-2 and TRBJ2-1, reads GAGVSQSPSNKVTEKGKDVELRCDPISGHTALYWYRQSLGQGLEFLIYFQGNSAPDKSGLPSDRFSAERTGGSVSTLTIQRTQQEDSAVYLCASSSDSYNEQFFGPGTRLTVL.

This chain joins TRBV19 and TRBJ1-5; D remains unclear. V was clipped by 3 bases and J by 4 bases, with 4 bases between them. The CDR3 loop spans 12 amino acids. Per the germline V gene, CDR1 is LNHDA and CDR2 is SQIVND (reference sequence). As DNA, the CDR3 is TGTGCCAGTAGTATGCCGAATCAGCCCCAGCATTTT. It is translated as CASSMPNQPQHF. The full variable domain, its missing parts supplied by reference TRBV19 and TRBJ1-5, is DGGITQSPKYLFRKEGQNVTLSCEQNLNHDAMYWYRQDPGQGLRLIYYSQIVNDFQKGDIAEGYSVSREKKESFPLTVTSAQKNPTAFYLCASSMPNQPQHFGDGTRLSIL.

The J gene is TRBJ1-6, the V gene TRBV5-1; D remains ambiguous. CDR1 SGHRS and CDR2 YFSETQ come from the germline V gene. The CDR3 extends over 16 amino acids. The V end was cut by 4 bases, the J end by 0 bases, with 11 bases between. The CDR3 DNA reads TGCGCCAGCAGCGCGGGATTCAGCTCCTATAATTCACCCCTCCACTTT. It specifies CASSAGFSSYNSPLHF.

About this clone: At one boundary the junction diverges from the germline segment, which might be a read error. The chain couples TRBV7-7 to TRBJ2-3, with TRBD2 identical over 9 bases. This CDR3 region has 17 residues. CDR1 and CDR2 from the germline V gene are SSHAT and FNYEAQ (reference sequence). CDR3 sequence: CASSRAPGLAYPDTQYF. The CDR3 nucleotides are TGTGCTAGCAGCCGAGCTCCGGGACTAGCTTATCCAGATACGCAGTATTTT. Looking up the rest from reference TRBV7-7 and TRBJ2-3 gives the full variable domain: GAGVSQSPRYKVTKRGQDVTLRCDPISSHATLYWYQQALGQGPEFLTYFNYEAQPDKSGLPSDRFSAERPEGSISTLTIQRTEQRDSAMYRCASSRAPGLAYPDTQYFGPGTRLTVL.

The rearrangement uses TRBV2 and TRBJ1-3; 7 positions agree with TRBD1. CDR1 SNHLY and CDR2 FYNNEI come from the germline V gene. The CDR3 has 11 amino acids. V trimming: 10 bases; J trimming: 4 bases; junction bases outside the gene matches: 1. In DNA form, the CDR3 reads TGTGCCATGGGACAGGGAAACACCATATATTTT. It codes for CAMGQGNTIYF.

The chain's CDR3 is CASRGWDTQYF. The CDR3 coding sequence is TGTGCCAGCAGGGGATGGGATACGCAGTATTTT. The chain has TRBV28 and TRBJ2-3, with D uncertain. CDR3 size: 11 residues. V gave up 6 bases and J gave up 6 bases, with 7 bases separating them. CDR1 and CDR2 from the germline V gene are MDHEN and SYDVKM.